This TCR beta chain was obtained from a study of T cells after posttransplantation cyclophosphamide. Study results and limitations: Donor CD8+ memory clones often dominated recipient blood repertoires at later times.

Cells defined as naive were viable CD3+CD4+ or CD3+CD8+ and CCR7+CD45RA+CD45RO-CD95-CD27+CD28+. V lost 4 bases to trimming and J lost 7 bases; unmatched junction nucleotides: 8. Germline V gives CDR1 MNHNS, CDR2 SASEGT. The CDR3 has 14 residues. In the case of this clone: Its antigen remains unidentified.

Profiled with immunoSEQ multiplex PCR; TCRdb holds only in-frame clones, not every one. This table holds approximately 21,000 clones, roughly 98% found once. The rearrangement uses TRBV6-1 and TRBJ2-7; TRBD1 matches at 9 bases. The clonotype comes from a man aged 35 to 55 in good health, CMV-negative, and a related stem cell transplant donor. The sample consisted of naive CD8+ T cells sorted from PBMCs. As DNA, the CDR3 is TGTGCCAGCAGTGCCGGGACAGGGCCTGGGGAGCAGTACTTC. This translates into CASSAGTGPGEQYF.